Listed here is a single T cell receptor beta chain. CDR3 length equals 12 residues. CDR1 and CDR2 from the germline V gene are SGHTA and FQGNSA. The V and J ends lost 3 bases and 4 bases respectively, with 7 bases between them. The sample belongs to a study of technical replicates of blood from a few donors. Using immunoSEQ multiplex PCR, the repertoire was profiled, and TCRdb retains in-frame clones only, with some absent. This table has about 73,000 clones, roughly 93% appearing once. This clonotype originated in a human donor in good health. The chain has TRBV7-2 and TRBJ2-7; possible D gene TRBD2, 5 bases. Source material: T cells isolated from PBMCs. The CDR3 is CASSFAGYEQYF. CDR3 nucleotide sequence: TGTGCCAGCAGCTTTGCGGGTTACGAGCAGTACTTC.